These T cell receptor beta chains were read from a single sample in a study of T cell clones after liver transplantation. The method was immunoSEQ multiplex PCR; TCRdb's version includes in-frame clones alone and lacks a portion of them. The sample yields 72,000 or so clones, less than 90% seen once. The input for sequencing was CD4+ T cells from blood, taken at the 22-month timepoint. Receptor source: a human patient who received a liver transplant. Part of the T cells may come from the graft donor. Each CDR3 is given with its conserved first and last residue. A D gene is named only where the DNA matches it firmly. The listing skips clone size in some rows; elsewhere it reads once, few, many or a size class.

v_call	j_call	d_call	clone_size	cdr3_length	cdr3_nt	cdr3_aa
TRBV7-2	TRBJ2-2	NA	NA	17	TGTGCCAGCAGCTTAGAATCACGTGGGGTGAACACCGGGGAGCTGTTTTTT	CASSLESRGVNTGELFF
TRBV7-3	TRBJ2-1	TRBD2	NA	13	TGTGCCAGCGCTGGTAGCGGGAGCAATGAGCAGTTCTTC	CASAGSGSNEQFF
TRBV5-1	TRBJ2-3	TRBD2	NA	18	TGCGCCAGCAGCTCGGGACTAGCGGGGGCCAAACCTACAGATACGCAGTATTTT	CASSSGLAGAKPTDTQYF
TRBV7-2	TRBJ2-5	TRBD2	NA	17	TGTGCCAGCAGCGCGGGACTAGCGGGGGGTTCCGGTGAGACCCAGTACTTC	CASSAGLAGGSGETQYF
TRBV20-1	TRBJ2-7	NA	NA	11	TGCAGTGCTTTCCAGGGTTACGAGCAGTACTTC	CSAFQGYEQYF
TRBV7-3	TRBJ1-2	NA	NA	13	TGTGCCAGCAGCCCAGGGGTTGGCTATGGCTACACCTTC	CASSPGVGYGYTF
TRBV19	TRBJ1-5	NA	NA	15	TGTGCCAGTAGTATCAGGGGCTCTTTAATCACGCCCCAGCATTTT	CASSIRGSLITPQHF
TRBV7-2	TRBJ1-2	NA	NA	13	TGTGCCAGCAGCTTTGGAGATCACTATGGCTACACCTTC	CASSFGDHYGYTF
TRBV5-1	TRBJ2-3	TRBD2	once	15	TGCGCCAGCAGCTCCGGGGGGTCCGGTACAGATACGCAGTATTTT	CASSSGGSGTDTQYF
TRBV6-5	TRBJ1-5	NA	few	12	TGTGCCAGCAGTCAAGAAGGGGAGCCCCAGCATTTT	CASSQEGEPQHF
TRBV9	TRBJ2-5	NA	NA	14	TGTGCCAGCAGCCTCCGACAAGACCAAGAGACCCAGTACTTC	CASSLRQDQETQYF
TRBV18	TRBJ2-1	NA	NA	16	TGTGCCAGCTCACCACAGCAAAGCAGGGGGGGCAATGAGCAGTTCTTC	CASSPQQSRGGNEQFF
TRBV2	TRBJ2-5	TRBD2	NA	16	TGTGCCAGCAGTCTTTTCAGGACTAGAGCCGGGGAGACCCAGTACTTC	CASSLFRTRAGETQYF
TRBV19	TRBJ2-5	NA	NA	13	TGTGCCAGTAGAAATTCCCCTCAAGAGACCCAGTACTTC	CASRNSPQETQYF
TRBV9	TRBJ1-1	NA	NA	17	TGTGCCAGCAGCGCCCCCCCCGTCCGGGGAACGAACACTGAAGCTTTCTTT	CASSAPPVRGTNTEAFF
TRBV28	TRBJ2-1	NA	NA	14	TGTGCCAGCACCCCAGGGGCGGTCTACAATGAGCAGTTCTTC	CASTPGAVYNEQFF
TRBV13	TRBJ2-2	NA	NA	14	TGTGCCAGCAGCTTAGGGGGGTCCTCCGGGGAGCTGTTTTTT	CASSLGGSSGELFF
TRBV7-3	TRBJ2-3	NA	NA	17	TGTGCCAGCAGCTTAAATGGGTTGCGGACCGGCACAGATACGCAGTATTTT	CASSLNGLRTGTDTQYF
TRBV3-1/TRBV3-2	TRBJ2-7	NA	NA	8	TGTGCCAGGCGCGAGCAGTACTTC	CARREQYF
TRBV9	TRBJ2-7	NA	NA	14	TGTGCCAGCAGCGTAGGCAATCCCGAGGACGAGCAGTACTTC	CASSVGNPEDEQYF
TRBV11-1	TRBJ2-7	TRBD2	NA	15	TGTGCCAGCAGACCTACGACTAGCGGGAGGTACGAGCAGTACTTC	CASRPTTSGRYEQYF
TRBV14	TRBJ1-1	NA	once	13	TGTGCCAGCACCCCACTGGAGGACACTGAAGCTTTCTTT	CASTPLEDTEAFF
TRBV5-1	TRBJ2-1	NA	few	14	TGCGCCAGCATCCTGGACTCCGGGGAAAATGAGCAGTTCTTC	CASILDSGENEQFF
TRBV7-2	TRBJ1-6	NA	NA	14	TGTGCCAGCAGCCCTGCCAGGGAGGCTTCACCCCTCCACTTT	CASSPAREASPLHF
TRBV7-2	TRBJ2-2	NA	NA	13	TGTGCCAGCAGCTTAGGGGGAACCGGGGAGCTGTTTTTT	CASSLGGTGELFF
TRBV30	TRBJ2-3	TRBD1	NA	15	TGTGCCTGGAGTGTAAACAGGGGGAGCACAGATACGCAGTATTTT	CAWSVNRGSTDTQYF
TRBV11-2	TRBJ2-6	NA	NA	18	TGTGCCAGCAGGTTGGACCTACGGGCGACATCTGGGGCCAACGTCCTGACTTTC	CASRLDLRATSGANVLTF
TRBV18	TRBJ2-3	NA	NA	16	TGTGCCAGCTCAGGAACGAAACTGTCTGGCACAGATACGCAGTATTTT	CASSGTKLSGTDTQYF
TRBV2	TRBJ1-3	NA	NA	15	TGTGCCAGCACTCCCTTAGCCAGCTCTGGAAACACCATATATTTT	CASTPLASSGNTIYF
TRBV5-1	TRBJ1-5	NA	NA	13	TGCGCCAGCAGCTCAGATCTAAATCAGCCCCAGCATTTT	CASSSDLNQPQHF
TRBV7-2	TRBJ1-2	NA	NA	15	TGTGCCAGCAGCTTAGAACGGGAGTCTTCCTATGGCTACACCTTC	CASSLERESSYGYTF
TRBV7-9	TRBJ2-5	NA	NA	14	TGTGCCAGCAGCCAACAAGGAGGGTCCGAGACCCAGTACTTC	CASSQQGGSETQYF
TRBV7-3	TRBJ2-3	NA	few	16	TGTGCCAGCAGCTTATTTTCGGGGGTCGGTACAGATACGCAGTATTTT	CASSLFSGVGTDTQYF
TRBV4-2	TRBJ2-7	NA	NA	16	TGTGCCAGCAGCCAAGATTGGACGGGCAGGCCCATGCAGCAGTACTTC	CASSQDWTGRPMQQYF
TRBV29-1	TRBJ2-1	TRBD2	NA	17	TGCAGCGTTGTTGGACTAGCGGGGGCCTCGAGGGGCGGTGAGCAGTTCTTC	CSVVGLAGASRGGEQFF
TRBV18	TRBJ1-2	NA	NA	13	TGTGCCAGCTCACCGGCAGGGACCTATGGCTACACCTTC	CASSPAGTYGYTF
TRBV6-8	TRBJ2-7	TRBD2	NA	13	TGTGCCAGCAGGGCTAGCGGGGCCTACGAGCAGTACTTC	CASRASGAYEQYF
TRBV28	TRBJ1-5	NA	NA	15	TGTGCCAGCAGTCAACCACTCGGCGTGGGCCAGCCCCAGCATTTT	CASSQPLGVGQPQHF
TRBV6-1	TRBJ1-5	NA	NA	15	TGTGCCAGCAGGGACAGACCTTATAGCAATCAGCCCCAGCATTTT	CASRDRPYSNQPQHF
TRBV5-6	TRBJ1-5	NA	once	14	TGTGCCAGCAGCTTTGGCGTCGGCAATCAGCCCCAGCATTTT	CASSFGVGNQPQHF
TRBV6-5	TRBJ2-2	TRBD1	once	14	TGTGCCAGCAGGGGTCGGGACAGGGAACGGGAGCTGTTTTTT	CASRGRDRERELFF
TRBV9	TRBJ1-6	TRBD1	NA	15	TGTGCCAGCAGCGTACAGGGGGCTTATAATTCACCCCTCCACTTT	CASSVQGAYNSPLHF
TRBV30	TRBJ1-1	TRBD1	NA	14	TGTGCCTGGAGGGGGGACAGAAAGAACACTGAAGCTTTCTTT	CAWRGDRKNTEAFF
TRBV21-1	TRBJ2-7	NA	NA	13	TGTGCCCGCCCGAGAGGGAACTCCTACGAGCAGTACTTC	CARPRGNSYEQYF
TRBV28	TRBJ1-2	NA	once	11	TGTGCCAGCAATACTAACTATGGCTACACCTTC	CASNTNYGYTF
TRBV28	TRBJ2-7	TRBD1	NA	13	TGTGCCACCCAAGGACAGGGCCCCTACGAGCAGTACTTC	CATQGQGPYEQYF
TRBV4-3	TRBJ1-2	TRBD1	NA	16	TGCGCCAGCAGCCAAGTAGGGGCAGGGGGGATCTATGGCTACACCTTC	CASSQVGAGGIYGYTF
TRBV7-2	TRBJ2-4	NA	many	13	TGTGCCAGCAGCTTAGGTTTTAGGGACATTCAGTACTTC	CASSLGFRDIQYF
TRBV4-3	TRBJ1-6	NA	NA	13	TGCGCCAGCAGCCGCGTGGTTGGATCACCCCTCCACTTT	CASSRVVGSPLHF
TRBV7-2	TRBJ2-3	TRBD2	NA	16	TGTGCCAGCAGCTTTTTTAGCGGGGGGCGGGCAGATACGCAGTATTTT	CASSFFSGGRADTQYF
TRBV11-2	TRBJ1-5	TRBD1	NA	12	TGTGCCAGCAGCTTACCCAGGGGGACCCAGCATTTT	CASSLPRGTQHF